The 28 T cell receptor beta chains below all came from one sample that was sequenced in a study of technical replicates of blood from a handful of donors. Data came from immunoSEQ multiplex PCR; TCRdb stores just in-frame clones and leaves some out. The sample carries tens of thousands of clones, around 97% recorded once. The sample taken for sequencing was T cells isolated from PBMCs. The receptors here all came from a human donor in good health.

The chain links TRBV25-1 to TRBJ1-5; D gene unclear. Trimming removed 2 bases from V and 3 bases from J, with 5 bases in between. This CDR3 is 13 amino acids long. Germline lookup yields CDR1 MGHDK and CDR2 SYGVNS. The CDR3 loop reads CASSEHTNQPQHF. Here the CDR3 DNA reads TGTGCCAGCAGTGAACACACCAATCAGCCCCAGCATTTT.

The CDR3 DNA sequence: TGCGCCAGCAGCTCTTTAGCGGGAGTGAGCCATGAGCAGTTCTTC. Translating it yields CASSSLAGVSHEQFF. The gene calls are TRBV5-1 and TRBJ2-1; TRBD2 agrees at 9 bases. In germline, CDR1 is SGHRS, CDR2 YFSETQ. The CDR3 length is 15 residues. Unmatched junction bases numbered 9, after V lost 3 bases and J lost 8 bases.

The V call is TRBV29-1, the J call TRBJ1-1; D remains unclear. Trimming took off 4 bases at V and 6 bases at J, with 6 bases between the two ends. Germline V gene lookup returns CDR1 SQVTM and CDR2 ANQGSEA. The CDR3 is 10 amino acids. CDR3 nucleotide sequence: TGCAGCGTTGCCACGGCTGAAGCTTTCTTT. It translates to CSVATAEAFF. The full variable domain, rest sourced from reference TRBV29-1 and TRBJ1-1, is SAVISQKPSRDICQRGTSLTIQCQVDSQVTMMFWYRQQPGQSLTLIATANQGSEATYESGFVIDKFPISRPNLTFSTLTVSNMSPEDSSIYLCSVATAEAFFGQGTRLTVV.

The CDR3 is CASSPRDRDESGSQPQHF. CDR3 coding DNA: TGTGCCAGCTCACCCAGGGACAGGGATGAGAGCGGTAGTCAGCCCCAGCATTTT. The chain recombines TRBV18 with TRBJ1-5, with 9 bases aligning to TRBD1. This CDR3 spans 18 amino acids. After removal of 3 bases from V and 6 bases from J, the junction contained 15 bases not matched to a gene. Germline CDR1 is KGHSH and CDR2 is LQKENI.

This clone appeared a single time. J is TRBJ2-1 and V is TRBV6-4; TRBD1 matches 10 bases. Trimming took 0 bases from V and 3 from J; bases not matched to a gene: 2. Germline V gene sequence: CDR1 MRHNA, CDR2 SNTAGT. This CDR3 spans 16 amino acids. CDR3 protein: CASSDSGTGDYNEQFF. The CDR3 DNA reads as TGTGCCAGCAGTGACTCTGGGACAGGGGACTACAATGAGCAGTTCTTC.

The chain combines TRBV28 with TRBJ2-7; D remains ambiguous. Looked up from germline, CDR1 is MDHEN and CDR2 is SYDVKM. Trimming removed 6 bases at V and 2 bases at J, with 8 bases between. This CDR3 has 12 residues. CDR3 in amino acids: CASSGGPYEQYF. CDR3 DNA: TGTGCCAGCAGCGGTGGTCCCTACGAGCAGTACTTC.

The J gene is TRBJ1-3, the V gene TRBV11-3; maybe TRBD1 (6 bases). This CDR3 comprises 16 residues. Germline V gives CDR1 SGHNT, CDR2 YENEEA. Trimming removed 5 bases from V and 4 bases from J, with 18 bases in between. The chain's CDR3 is CASSPREQGTGNTIYF. The CDR3 DNA reads as TGTGCCAGCAGCCCTCGGGAACAGGGCACCGGAAACACCATATATTTT.

V gene TRBV6-1 combines with J gene TRBJ2-1; 9 nucleotides match TRBD2. The V and J ends lost 5 bases and 3 bases, in that order; junction bases with no gene match: 5. CDR3 length equals 15 residues. Germline CDR1 MNHNS, CDR2 SASEGT. The CDR3 spells CASSTGTSSYNEQFF. As DNA, the CDR3 is TGTGCCAGCAGTACCGGGACTAGCAGCTACAATGAGCAGTTCTTC.

The chain uses TRBV7-2 and TRBJ1-1; 7 nucleotides match TRBD1. Germline values: CDR1 SGHTA, CDR2 FQGNSA. J gave up 8 bases and V 5 bases, and 14 bases lay outside the gene matches. The CDR3 consists of 15 residues. This CDR3 reads CASSLWTGSPTEAFF. CDR3 nucleotide sequence: TGTGCCAGCAGCCTCTGGACAGGAAGCCCCACAGAAGCTTTCTTT.

The chain combines TRBV6-5 with TRBJ1-1; a possible D gene is TRBD1 (6 bases). The CDR3 sequence is 14 residues long. V lost 2 bases and J lost 4, with 11 bases in between. The germline gives CDR1 MNHEY, CDR2 SVGAGI. DNA of the CDR3: TGTGCCAGCAGTTACAGGCCAGGGGCCACTGAAGCTTTCTTT. Amino acids: CASSYRPGATEAFF.

The chain employs TRBV29-1 and TRBJ2-7, with unresolved D. The CDR3 consists of 13 residues. Germline V gives CDR1 SQVTM, CDR2 ANQGSEA. V lost 4 bases, J lost 4 bases, and 14 bases lay in between. DNA for the CDR3: TGCAGCGTTGTTGAAAATCCTCAGTACGAGCAGTACTTC. This translates into CSVVENPQYEQYF.

V gene TRBV11-3 combines with J gene TRBJ2-3; 7 nucleotides align to TRBD2. The V segment lost 1 base and the J segment 4 bases; nucleotides outside the gene matches: 11. The CDR3 sequence is 17 residues long. Germline CDR1 SGHNT, CDR2 YENEEA. For the CDR3, the DNA is TGTGCCAGCAGCTTAGGGGGGAGGGGAAGAGGCGCAGATACGCAGTATTTT. Residues: CASSLGGRGRGADTQYF.

The chain recombines TRBV6-6 with TRBJ2-7; 9 positions match TRBD2. Germline V gene lookup returns CDR1 MNHNY and CDR2 SVGAGI (reference sequence). The length of the CDR3 is 14 residues. With V trimmed by 4 bases and J by 7 bases, 8 bases remained unmatched. CDR3 nucleotide sequence: TGTGCCAGCAGTTCCGTCGGCGGGAGGGTTGAGCAGTACTTC. Translated, it gives CASSSVGGRVEQYF.

J is TRBJ2-7 and V is TRBV2, with TRBD1 identical over 10 bases. The CDR3 extends over 15 amino acids. Germline V gene sequence: CDR1 SNHLY, CDR2 FYNNEI. Losses at the gene ends were 5 bases for V and 2 bases for J; bases not matched to a gene: 6. CDR3 sequence reads: CASSPGQGIPYEQYF. CDR3 sequence (DNA): TGTGCCAGCAGTCCGGGACAGGGGATTCCCTACGAGCAGTACTTC.

This rearrangement joins TRBV7-3 to TRBJ2-5, with 7 bases lining up with TRBD2. The CDR3 loop spans 16 amino acids. V lost 3 bases to trimming and J lost 1 base; unmatched junction nucleotides: 8. Germline V gives CDR1 SGHTA, CDR2 FQGTGA. CDR3 bases: TGTGCCAGCAGCTTGTGGGCTCGCGGGGGCCAAGAGACCCAGTACTTC. Encoded protein: CASSLWARGGQETQYF.

Only one count was recorded for this clone. This chain uses TRBV29-1 with TRBJ2-5; D unclear. Germline V gives CDR1 SQVTM, CDR2 ANQGSEA. The CDR3 consists of 12 residues. V was trimmed by 4 bases and J by 2 bases, leaving 8 bases between them. CDR3 coding DNA: TGCAGCGTTGGAACCAGGCAAGAGACCCAGTACTTC. Translating it yields CSVGTRQETQYF.

This chain links TRBV7-9 with TRBJ2-7, with 13 nucleotides matching TRBD2. V gave up 5 bases and J gave up 3 bases; unmatched junction bases: 10. The CDR3 covers 17 residues. CDR1 and CDR2 (germline): SEHNR, FQNEAQ (reference sequence). This CDR3 is CASSATYGTSGNYEQYF. The CDR3 nucleotides read TGTGCCAGCAGCGCGACATATGGGACTAGCGGGAACTACGAGCAGTACTTC.

The chain combines TRBV11-2 with TRBJ2-7, with TRBD2 identical over 7 bases. Looked up from germline, CDR1 is SGHAT and CDR2 is FQNNGV. The CDR3 consists of 17 residues. Losses at the gene ends were 5 bases for V and 0 bases for J; bases not matched to a gene: 13. The CDR3 region is CASSPSGASGTSYEQYF. The CDR3 nucleotides read TGTGCCAGCAGCCCCAGCGGGGCTAGCGGTACCTCCTACGAGCAGTACTTC.

The chain combines TRBV7-7 with TRBJ2-1; TRBD2 agrees at 7 bases. The CDR3 is 16 residues long. Germline loops: CDR1 SSHAT, CDR2 FNYEAQ (reference sequence). After removal of 5 bases from V and 3 bases from J, the junction contained 10 bases not matched to a gene. CDR3 amino acids: CASSRTREALYNEQFF. The CDR3 DNA is TGTGCCAGCAGCCGTACACGGGAGGCCCTCTACAATGAGCAGTTCTTC.

The chain couples TRBV19 to TRBJ2-7; 7 bases match TRBD1. This CDR3 is 13 amino acids long. Germline V gene lookup returns CDR1 LNHDA and CDR2 SQIVND (reference sequence). V dropped 6 bases and J dropped 3; count of bases not matched to a gene: 5. Written as DNA, the CDR3 is TGTGCCAGTAGCCTACAGGGGCGCTACGAGCAGTACTTC. It translates to CASSLQGRYEQYF.

The V call is TRBV2, the J call TRBJ2-5; 10 nucleotides line up with TRBD1. The V segment lost 9 bases and the J segment 5 bases; nucleotides outside the gene matches: 6. CDR1 is SNHLY and CDR2 is FYNNEI in the germline V gene. This CDR3 is built from 13 residues. The chain's CDR3 is CASSGTGEETQYF. The CDR3 DNA reads TGTGCCAGTTCCGGGACAGGGGAGGAGACCCAGTACTTC.

V usage is TRBV6-5 and J usage is TRBJ2-7; 9 bases map to TRBD1. The CDR3 loop spans 13 amino acids. Germline V gene lookup returns CDR1 MNHEY and CDR2 SVGAGI. V trimming: 8 bases; J trimming: 4 bases; junction bases outside the gene matches: 6. CDR3: CASAGQGMYEQYF. The CDR3 DNA reads as TGTGCCAGCGCTGGACAGGGGATGTACGAGCAGTACTTC.

The chain recombines TRBV10-3 with TRBJ2-7, with 10 bases fitting TRBD1. With V trimmed by 10 bases and J by 3 bases, 6 bases remained unmatched. The CDR3 sequence is 13 residues long. Germline V gene data show CDR1 as ENHRY and CDR2 as SYGVKD. The CDR3 sequence is CATSGQGSYEQYF. Here the CDR3 DNA reads TGTGCCACCTCGGGACAGGGGAGCTACGAGCAGTACTTC.

This clone was counted a single time. The V call is TRBV7-9, the J call TRBJ1-1; D remains unclear. There are 15 residues in the CDR3. V dropped 5 bases and J dropped 2 bases, with 15 bases sitting between them. Per the germline V gene, CDR1 is SEHNR and CDR2 is FQNEAQ (reference sequence). The CDR3, as DNA: TGTGCCAGCAGCCCGGGGTTGTTCCTTAACACTGAAGCTTTCTTT. Translating gives CASSPGLFLNTEAFF.

Here the CDR3 reads CASSLVTLQETQYF. Here the CDR3 DNA reads TGCGCCAGCAGCTTGGTGACACTTCAAGAGACCCAGTACTTC. The rearrangement joins TRBV5-1 to TRBJ2-5; D unclear. Germline assignment: CDR1 SGHRS and CDR2 YFSETQ. CDR3 length: 14 amino acids. Trimming removed 0 bases from V and 2 bases from J, with 8 bases in between. Together with reference TRBV5-1 and TRBJ2-5, the CDR3 gives the full variable domain: KAGVTQTPRYLIKTRGQQVTLSCSPISGHRSVSWYQQTPGQGLQFLFEYFSETQRNKGNFPGRFSGRQFSNSRSEMNVSTLELGDSALYLCASSLVTLQETQYFGPGTRLLVL.

V usage is TRBV10-3 and J usage is TRBJ2-1; weak D call: TRBD2 (6 bases). Per germline, CDR1 ENHRY and CDR2 SYGVKD. The CDR3 is 13 residues long. V was trimmed by 11 bases and J by 10 bases, leaving 21 bases between them. CDR3 protein: CAVGTAAGWEQFF. The CDR3 DNA is TGTGCCGTCGGGACTGCCGCCGGGTGGGAGCAGTTCTTC.

The gene calls are TRBV9 and TRBJ1-5; TRBD1 agrees at 9 bases. Germline V lookup: CDR1 SGDLS, CDR2 YYNGEE. The CDR3 contains 22 residues. V lost 0 bases and J lost 0; bases outside the gene matches: 19. This CDR3 reads CASSVGIGTGSFGEHSNQPQHF. CDR3 DNA: TGTGCCAGCAGCGTAGGAATCGGGACAGGGTCATTCGGGGAGCATAGCAATCAGCCCCAGCATTTT.

This chain connects TRBV7-3 to TRBJ2-7; 9 positions match TRBD1. The trim removed 2 bases at V and 6 bases at J, leaving 2 bases unmatched. This CDR3 comprises 13 residues. From germline, CDR1 is SGHTA and CDR2 FQGTGA. The CDR3, as DNA: TGTGCCAGCAGCTTAGGGACAGGGCTCGAGCAGTACTTC. Protein sequence: CASSLGTGLEQYF.